Listed below are T cell receptor beta chains from one sample, sequenced in a study of T cell responses to AZD1222 COVID-19 vaccine. The protocol was immunoSEQ multiplex PCR, while the TCRdb copy is restricted to in-frame clones and leaves out a portion. The sample has 95,000 or so clones; roughly 86% are singletons. This material consisted of peripheral blood, taken on day 0 of MenACWY control vaccination. The receptors stem from an adult in good health. The CDR3 runs from the conserved cysteine through the conserved F or W. D genes are given only for firm matches. Part of the rows lack a size; the others show once, few, many or a class for expanded clones.

CDR3 protein	CDR3 DNA	J gene	V gene	D gene	clone size
CASYPAGATHNEQFF	TGTGCCAGCTACCCGGCGGGGGCTACTCACAATGAGCAGTTCTTC	TRBJ2-1	TRBV2	NA	once
CASTLGVGNTEAFF	TGTGCCAGCACCCTCGGGGTCGGGAACACTGAAGCTTTCTTT	TRBJ1-1	TRBV28	NA	few
CASSTGSGNSPLHF	TGTGCCAGCAGCACAGGATCGGGTAATTCACCCCTCCACTTT	TRBJ1-6	TRBV9	NA	NA
CAISKSQGASGNTIYF	TGTGCCATCAGTAAGTCACAGGGGGCGTCAGGAAACACCATATATTTT	TRBJ1-3	TRBV10-3	TRBD1	NA
CASSIQESGYGYTF	TGTGCCAGTAGTATACAGGAGTCAGGCTATGGCTACACCTTC	TRBJ1-2	TRBV19	NA	NA
CAISESLVAGDLSRTQYF	TGTGCCATCAGTGAGTCGTTGGTAGCGGGGGACCTAAGTAGAACCCAGTACTTC	TRBJ2-5	TRBV10-3	TRBD2	NA
CASSMGPRYQPQHF	TGTGCCAGTAGCATGGGCCCGAGATATCAGCCCCAGCATTTT	TRBJ1-5	TRBV19	NA	once
CASSDRTLNSPLHF	TGTGCCAGTAGTGACCGTACCCTTAATTCACCCCTCCACTTT	TRBJ1-6	TRBV19	NA	few
CASSLEGVSGSPLHF	TGTGCCAGCAGCTTGGAAGGGGTCTCGGGTTCACCCCTCCACTTT	TRBJ1-6	TRBV5-6	NA	NA
CASGVGGGEVSPLHF	TGTGCCAGCGGAGTGGGGGGGGGAGAGGTTTCACCCCTCCACTTT	TRBJ1-6	TRBV25-1	NA	NA
CASSKVGGLAGGAITDTQYF	TGTGCCAGCAGCAAAGTCGGCGGACTAGCGGGGGGGGCCATCACAGATACGCAGTATTTT	TRBJ2-3	TRBV21-1	NA	NA
CASSEIPEFGYTF	TGTGCCAGCAGTGAAATTCCGGAGTTTGGCTACACCTTC	TRBJ1-2	TRBV6-1	NA	once
CASRRGGLHQPQHF	TGTGCCAGCAGGAGAGGGGGTCTACATCAGCCCCAGCATTTT	TRBJ1-5	TRBV28	NA	NA
CASSLDSNQPQHF	TGTGCCAGCAGCTTAGACAGCAATCAGCCCCAGCATTTT	TRBJ1-5	TRBV7-2	NA	NA
CSVVRGTEAFF	TGCAGCGTTGTAAGGGGCACTGAAGCTTTCTTT	TRBJ1-1	TRBV29-1	NA	NA
CASSPGPWEKLFF	TGTGCCAGCAGCCCGGGGCCGTGGGAAAAACTGTTTTTT	TRBJ1-4	TRBV14	NA	NA
CASRIPGIDDYGYTF	TGTGCCAGCAGAATACCCGGTATAGACGACTATGGCTACACCTTC	TRBJ1-2	TRBV6-5	NA	NA
CASSPQGSGGYTF	TGTGCCAGCAGTCCACAGGGTTCTGGAGGCTACACCTTC	TRBJ1-2	TRBV27	NA	few
CASSPQGRMNTEAFF	TGTGCCAGCTCACCACAGGGACGCATGAACACTGAAGCTTTCTTT	TRBJ1-1	TRBV18	NA	NA
CASSQDLRLAGAFYYNEQFF	TGTGCCAGCAGCCAAGATTTGCGGCTAGCGGGGGCCTTTTATTACAATGAGCAGTTCTTC	TRBJ2-1	TRBV14	TRBD2	NA
CASSLYLAGNNEQFF	TGTGCCAGCAGCCTCTATCTCGCCGGAAACAATGAGCAGTTCTTC	TRBJ2-1	TRBV28	NA	NA
CASSGGYPGADTQYF	TGTGCCAGCAGCGGCGGCTACCCTGGGGCAGATACGCAGTATTTT	TRBJ2-3	TRBV9	NA	NA